This T cell receptor beta chain was recorded in a study of blood T cell repertoires in COVID-19. Under the authors' procedure: Amplification from reference gene primers served as the basis for estimated nucleated cell counts. Some clones are missing from TCRdb's copy, which holds only in-frame ones; the method was immunoSEQ multiplex PCR. That table supplies the V and J calls and clone size; D and trimming were determined from the DNA. The sample lists 450,000 or so clones, roughly nine tenths seen once, with roughly 0.84% in the top ten. The CDR3 spans 13 residues. CDR1 is SGDLS, CDR2 YYNGEE, per germline. The V and J ends lost 0 bases and 10 bases respectively, with 11 bases between them. The table lists this clone with a count of one.

Sequencing input: peripheral blood. The chain couples TRBV9 to TRBJ2-1; D gene ambiguous. The receptor comes from a man younger than 30 with COVID-19, enrolled during active disease. The DNA of the CDR3 is TGTGCCAGCAGCGTAGGAGGCGGTCCCGAGCAGTTCTTC. Amino acids: CASSVGGGPEQFF.